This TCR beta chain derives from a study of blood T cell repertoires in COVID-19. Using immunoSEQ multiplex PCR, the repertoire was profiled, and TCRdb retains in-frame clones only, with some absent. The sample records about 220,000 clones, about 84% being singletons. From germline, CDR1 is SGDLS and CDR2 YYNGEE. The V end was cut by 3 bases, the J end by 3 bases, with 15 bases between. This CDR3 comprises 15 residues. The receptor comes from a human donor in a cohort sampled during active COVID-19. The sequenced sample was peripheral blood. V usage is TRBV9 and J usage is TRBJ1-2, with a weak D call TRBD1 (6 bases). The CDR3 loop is CASSERGGGDYGYTF. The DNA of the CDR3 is TGTGCCAGCAGCGAGAGAGGGGGGGGAGACTATGGCTACACCTTC.